Sequencing of this T cell receptor (beta chain) was carried out in a study of blood T cells in healthy people across ages. The study's findings and limits: Not knowing donor CMV status may have confounded expanded clonotype changes.

This clonotype was recorded at least ten times. What it binds is not known. A J-beta primer mix and a sample-barcoded 5' primer were used in a second PCR of about 7 to 12 cycles. TCRdb re-derived calls from the 5' RACE reads in MiXCR, one entry per CDR3 protein. This sample has about 1.6 million distinct CDR3 sequences, with about 35% found just once. Sequenced material: blood. This receptor was obtained from a woman aged 30 to 39 in good health.

The CDR3 DNA is TGCAGCGTTGAAGACCGCACAGATACGCAGTATTTT. This codes for CSVEDRTDTQYF. The genes are TRBV29-1 and TRBJ2-3, with D unresolved. The germline V gene encodes CDR1 SQVTM and CDR2 ANQGSEA. The V end was cut by 0 bases, the J end by 1 base, with 2 bases between. The CDR3 runs to 12 residues.